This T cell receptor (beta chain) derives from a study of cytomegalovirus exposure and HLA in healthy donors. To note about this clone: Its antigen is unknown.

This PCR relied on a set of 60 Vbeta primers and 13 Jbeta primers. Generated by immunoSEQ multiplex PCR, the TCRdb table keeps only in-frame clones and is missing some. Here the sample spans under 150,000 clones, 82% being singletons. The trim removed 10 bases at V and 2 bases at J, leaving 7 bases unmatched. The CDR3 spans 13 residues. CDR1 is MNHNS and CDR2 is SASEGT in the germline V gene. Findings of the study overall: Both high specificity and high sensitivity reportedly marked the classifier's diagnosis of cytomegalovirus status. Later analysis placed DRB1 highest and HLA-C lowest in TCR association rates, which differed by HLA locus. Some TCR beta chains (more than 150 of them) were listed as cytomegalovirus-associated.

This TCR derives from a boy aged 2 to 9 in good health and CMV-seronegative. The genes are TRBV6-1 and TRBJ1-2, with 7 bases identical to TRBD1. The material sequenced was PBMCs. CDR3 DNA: TGTGCCACAGAACCGGGACAGAACTATGGCTACACCTTC. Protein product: CATEPGQNYGYTF.